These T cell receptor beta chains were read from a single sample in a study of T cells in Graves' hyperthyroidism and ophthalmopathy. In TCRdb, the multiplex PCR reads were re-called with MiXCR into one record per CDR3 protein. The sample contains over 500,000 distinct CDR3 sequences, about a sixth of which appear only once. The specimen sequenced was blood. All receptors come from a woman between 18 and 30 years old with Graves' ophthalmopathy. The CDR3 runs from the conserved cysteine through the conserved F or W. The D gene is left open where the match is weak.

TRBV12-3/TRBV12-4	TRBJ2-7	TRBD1	CASSLGDRDHEQYF
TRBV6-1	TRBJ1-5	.	CASSPNRPNQPQHF
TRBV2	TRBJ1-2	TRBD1	CASSETGTGGFYGYTF
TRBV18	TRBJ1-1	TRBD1	CASSQPGQGITTEAFF
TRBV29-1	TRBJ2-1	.	CSVELILSGNEQFF
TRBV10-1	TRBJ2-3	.	CASRARDSTDTQYF
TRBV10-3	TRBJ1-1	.	CAIRSGTVMNTEAFF
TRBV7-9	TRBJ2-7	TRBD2	CASSLLSGRASGEQYF
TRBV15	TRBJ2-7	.	CATSRTDSHEQYF
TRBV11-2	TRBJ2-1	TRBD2	CASSGRTSGANEQFF
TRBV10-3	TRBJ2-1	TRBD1	CAISPGTGFPDEQFF
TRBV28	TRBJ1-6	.	CASSLSQQYNSPLHF
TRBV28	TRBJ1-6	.	CASSIESRRVLHF
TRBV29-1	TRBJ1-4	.	CSYSGTVNEKLFF
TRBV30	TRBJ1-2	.	CAWSLTGSYGYTF
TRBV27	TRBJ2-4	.	CASSFDWGPKNIQYF
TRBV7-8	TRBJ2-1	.	CASSFISSSYNEQFF
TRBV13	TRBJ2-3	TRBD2	CASTLAGGRDTQYF
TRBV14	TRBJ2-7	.	CASSQVGPSSYEQYF
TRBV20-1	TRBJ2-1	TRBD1	CSARVVGGQGEQFF